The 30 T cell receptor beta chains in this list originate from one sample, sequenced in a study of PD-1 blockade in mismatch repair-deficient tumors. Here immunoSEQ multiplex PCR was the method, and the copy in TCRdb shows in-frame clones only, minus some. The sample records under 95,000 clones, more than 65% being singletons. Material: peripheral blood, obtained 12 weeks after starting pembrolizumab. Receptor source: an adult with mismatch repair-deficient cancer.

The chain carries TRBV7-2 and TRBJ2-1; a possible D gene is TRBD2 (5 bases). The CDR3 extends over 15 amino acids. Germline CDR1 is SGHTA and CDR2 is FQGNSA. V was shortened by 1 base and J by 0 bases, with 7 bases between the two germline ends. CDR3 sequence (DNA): TGTGCCAGCAGCTTAGTTGGGAGCTCCTACAATGAGCAGTTCTTC. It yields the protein CASSLVGSSYNEQFF. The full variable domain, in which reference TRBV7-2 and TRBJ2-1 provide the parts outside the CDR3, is GAGVSQSPSNKVTEKGKDVELRCDPISGHTALYWYRQSLGQGLEFLIYFQGNSAPDKSGLPSDRFSAERTGGSVSTLTIQRTQQEDSAVYLCASSLVGSSYNEQFFGPGTRLTVL.

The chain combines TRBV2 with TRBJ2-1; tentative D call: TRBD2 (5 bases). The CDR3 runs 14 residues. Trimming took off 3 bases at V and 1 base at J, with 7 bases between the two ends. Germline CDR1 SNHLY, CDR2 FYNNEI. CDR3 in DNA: TGTGCCAGCAGTGATAAGCGGTCCTACAATGAGCAGTTCTTC. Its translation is CASSDKRSYNEQFF.

CDR3 DNA sequence: TGCGCCAGCAGCTTGGTTCGGAACACCGGGGAGCTGTTTTTT. Protein sequence: CASSLVRNTGELFF. The chain employs TRBV5-1 and TRBJ2-2; D is unresolved. Trimming removed 0 bases at V and 1 base at J, with 4 bases between. CDR1 and CDR2 (germline): SGHRS, YFSETQ. The CDR3 extends over 14 amino acids.

In DNA, the CDR3 is TGTGCCAGCAGCCAACAGGGGGCCGGTCAGCCCCAGCATTTT. Its protein product is CASSQQGAGQPQHF. The chain carries TRBV9 and TRBJ1-5, with 9 bases matching TRBD1. Germline-derived CDR1 and CDR2 are SGDLS and YYNGEE. There are 14 residues in the CDR3. The V and J ends lost 4 bases and 6 bases, in that order; junction bases with no gene match: 5.

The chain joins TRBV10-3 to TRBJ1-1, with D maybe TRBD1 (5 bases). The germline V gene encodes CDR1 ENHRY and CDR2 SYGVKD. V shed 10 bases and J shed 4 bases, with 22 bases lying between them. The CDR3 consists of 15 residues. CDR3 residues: CATLIVGAGGTEAFF. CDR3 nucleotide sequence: TGTGCCACTTTGATTGTCGGCGCCGGGGGCACTGAAGCTTTCTTT.

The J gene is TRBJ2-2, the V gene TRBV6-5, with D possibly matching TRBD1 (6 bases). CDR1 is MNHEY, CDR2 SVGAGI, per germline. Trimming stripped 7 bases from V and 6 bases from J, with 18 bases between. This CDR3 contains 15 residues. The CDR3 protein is CASNLNRAIAGELFF. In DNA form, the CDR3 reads TGTGCCAGCAACCTGAACAGGGCCATAGCCGGGGAGCTGTTTTTT.

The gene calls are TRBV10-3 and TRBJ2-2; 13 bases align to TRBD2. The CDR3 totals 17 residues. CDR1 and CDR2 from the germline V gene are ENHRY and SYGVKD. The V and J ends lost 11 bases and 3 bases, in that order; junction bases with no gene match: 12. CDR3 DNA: TGTGCCGCCCGGGGGACTAGCGGGAAAGTGGACACCGGGGAGCTGTTTTTT. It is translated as CAARGTSGKVDTGELFF.

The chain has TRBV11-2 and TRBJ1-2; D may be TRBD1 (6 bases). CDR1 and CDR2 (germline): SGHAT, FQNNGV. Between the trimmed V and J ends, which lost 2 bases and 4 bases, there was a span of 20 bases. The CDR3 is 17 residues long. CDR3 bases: TGTGCCAGCAGCTTACCGGCAGGGGCCTTCCTTTTCTATGGCTACACCTTC. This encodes CASSLPAGAFLFYGYTF.

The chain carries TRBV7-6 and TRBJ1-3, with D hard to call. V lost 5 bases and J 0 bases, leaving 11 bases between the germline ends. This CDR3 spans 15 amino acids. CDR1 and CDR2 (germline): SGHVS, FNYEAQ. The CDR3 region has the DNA TGTGCCAGCAGCCGGACGAGAGGCTCTGGAAACACCATATATTTT. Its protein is CASSRTRGSGNTIYF.

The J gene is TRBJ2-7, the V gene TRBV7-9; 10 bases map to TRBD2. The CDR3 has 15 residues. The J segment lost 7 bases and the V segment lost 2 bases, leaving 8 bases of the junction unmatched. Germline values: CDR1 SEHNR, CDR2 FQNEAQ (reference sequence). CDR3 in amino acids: CASSLRTSGSEEQYF. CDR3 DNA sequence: TGTGCCAGCAGCTTACGGACTAGCGGTAGTGAAGAGCAGTACTTC.

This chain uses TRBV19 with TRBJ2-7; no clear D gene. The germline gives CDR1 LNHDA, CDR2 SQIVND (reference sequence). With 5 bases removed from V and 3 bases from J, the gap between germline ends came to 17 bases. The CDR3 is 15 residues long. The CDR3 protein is CASSARRGHIYEQYF. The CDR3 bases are TGTGCCAGTAGTGCGAGGCGAGGTCATATCTACGAGCAGTACTTC.

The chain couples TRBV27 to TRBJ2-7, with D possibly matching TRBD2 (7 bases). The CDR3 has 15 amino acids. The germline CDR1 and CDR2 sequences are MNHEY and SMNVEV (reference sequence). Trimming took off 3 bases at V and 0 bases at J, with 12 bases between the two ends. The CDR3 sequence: CASSFREGGSYEQYF. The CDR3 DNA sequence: TGTGCCAGCAGTTTTAGGGAGGGGGGCTCCTACGAGCAGTACTTC.

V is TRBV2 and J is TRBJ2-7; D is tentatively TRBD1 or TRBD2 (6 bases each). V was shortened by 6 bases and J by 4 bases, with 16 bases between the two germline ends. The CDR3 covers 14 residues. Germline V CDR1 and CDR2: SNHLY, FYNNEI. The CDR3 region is CASREGGGWYEQYF. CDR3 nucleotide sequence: TGTGCCAGCAGGGAGGGGGGAGGATGGTACGAGCAGTACTTC.

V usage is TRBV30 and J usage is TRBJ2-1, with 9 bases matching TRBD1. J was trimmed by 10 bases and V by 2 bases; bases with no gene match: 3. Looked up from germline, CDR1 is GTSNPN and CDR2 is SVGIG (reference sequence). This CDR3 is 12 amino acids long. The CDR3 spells CAWSLGTGEQFF. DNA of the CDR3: TGTGCCTGGAGTCTTGGGACAGGGGAGCAGTTCTTC.

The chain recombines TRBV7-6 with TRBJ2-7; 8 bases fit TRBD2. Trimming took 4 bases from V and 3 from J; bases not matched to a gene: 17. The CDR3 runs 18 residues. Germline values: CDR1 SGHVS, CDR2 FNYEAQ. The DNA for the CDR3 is TGTGCCAGCAGCTCGCTACCTTCTGGGAAGCGGGAGAGCTACGAGCAGTACTTC. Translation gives CASSSLPSGKRESYEQYF.

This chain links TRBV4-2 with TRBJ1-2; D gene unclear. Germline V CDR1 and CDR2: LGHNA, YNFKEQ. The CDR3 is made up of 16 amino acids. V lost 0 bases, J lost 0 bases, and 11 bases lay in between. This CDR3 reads CASSQDRPETNYGYTF. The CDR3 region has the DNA TGTGCCAGCAGCCAAGATCGGCCAGAAACTAACTATGGCTACACCTTC.

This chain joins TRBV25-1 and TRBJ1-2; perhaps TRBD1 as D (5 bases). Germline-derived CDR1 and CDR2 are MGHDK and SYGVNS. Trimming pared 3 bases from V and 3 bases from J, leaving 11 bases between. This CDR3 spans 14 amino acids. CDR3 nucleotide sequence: TGTGCCAGCAGTGACCTGCGGGGCGACTATGGCTACACCTTC. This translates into CASSDLRGDYGYTF.

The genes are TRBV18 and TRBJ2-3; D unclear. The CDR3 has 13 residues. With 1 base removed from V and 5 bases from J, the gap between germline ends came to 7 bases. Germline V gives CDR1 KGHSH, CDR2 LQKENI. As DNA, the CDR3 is TGTGCCAGCTCACCACTCACCGGAGATACGCAGTATTTT. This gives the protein CASSPLTGDTQYF.

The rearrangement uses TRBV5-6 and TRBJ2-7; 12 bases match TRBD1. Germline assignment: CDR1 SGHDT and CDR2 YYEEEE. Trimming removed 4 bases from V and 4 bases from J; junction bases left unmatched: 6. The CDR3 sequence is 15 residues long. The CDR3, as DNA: TGTGCCAGCAGCAGCCGGGACAGGGGGCTGTACGAGCAGTACTTC. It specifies CASSSRDRGLYEQYF.

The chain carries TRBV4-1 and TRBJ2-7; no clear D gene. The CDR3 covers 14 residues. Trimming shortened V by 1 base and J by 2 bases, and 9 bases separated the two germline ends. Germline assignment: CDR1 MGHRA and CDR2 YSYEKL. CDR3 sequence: CASSQVPGPYEQYF. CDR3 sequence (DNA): TGCGCCAGCAGCCAAGTCCCGGGTCCCTACGAGCAGTACTTC.

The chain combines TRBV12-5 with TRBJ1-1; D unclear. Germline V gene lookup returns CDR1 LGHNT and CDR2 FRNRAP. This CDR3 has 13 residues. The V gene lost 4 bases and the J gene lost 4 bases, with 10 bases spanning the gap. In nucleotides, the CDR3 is TGTGCTAGTGGTTGGAGGGAGGGCACTGAAGCTTTCTTT. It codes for CASGWREGTEAFF.

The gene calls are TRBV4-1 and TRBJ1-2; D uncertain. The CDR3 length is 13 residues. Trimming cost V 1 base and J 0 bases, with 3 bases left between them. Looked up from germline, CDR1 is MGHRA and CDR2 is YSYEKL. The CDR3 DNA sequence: TGCGCCAGCAGCCAAGCTCCTAACTATGGCTACACCTTC. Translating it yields CASSQAPNYGYTF.

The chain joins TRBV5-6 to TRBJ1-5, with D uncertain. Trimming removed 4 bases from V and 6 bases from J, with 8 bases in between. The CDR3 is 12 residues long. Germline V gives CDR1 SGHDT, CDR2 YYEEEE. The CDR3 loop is CASSRTTQPQHF. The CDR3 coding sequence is TGTGCCAGCAGCAGAACCACTCAGCCCCAGCATTTT.

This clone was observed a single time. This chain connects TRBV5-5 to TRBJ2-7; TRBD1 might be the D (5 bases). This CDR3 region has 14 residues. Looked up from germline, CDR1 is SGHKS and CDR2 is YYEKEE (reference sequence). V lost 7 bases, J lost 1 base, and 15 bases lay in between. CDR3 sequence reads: CASADSSISYEQYF. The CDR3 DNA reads TGTGCCAGCGCTGACAGTTCTATATCCTACGAGCAGTACTTC.

Written as DNA, the CDR3 is TGTGCCAGCATACAGGATAACACAGATACGCAGTATTTT. This codes for CASIQDNTDTQYF. The chain couples TRBV25-1 to TRBJ2-3; D might be TRBD1 (5 bases). Germline V CDR1 and CDR2: MGHDK, SYGVNS. V was shortened by 7 bases and J by 2 bases, with 10 bases between the two germline ends. There are 13 residues in the CDR3.

This CDR3 reads CASSFGGNTIYF. CDR3 DNA: TGTGCCAGCAGCTTTGGGGGAAACACCATATATTTT. The chain employs TRBV7-2 and TRBJ1-3; no clear D gene. V lost 3 bases to trimming and J lost 4 bases, with 4 bases between them. Germline CDR1 reads SGHTA; CDR2 reads FQGNSA. The CDR3 length is 12 residues.

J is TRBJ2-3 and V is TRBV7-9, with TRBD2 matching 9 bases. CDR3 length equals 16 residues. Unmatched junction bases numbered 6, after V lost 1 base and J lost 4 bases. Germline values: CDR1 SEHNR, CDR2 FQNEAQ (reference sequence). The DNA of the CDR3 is TGTGCCAGCAGCTTAGTGGCTAGCGGGACAGCAGATACGCAGTATTTT. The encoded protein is CASSLVASGTADTQYF.

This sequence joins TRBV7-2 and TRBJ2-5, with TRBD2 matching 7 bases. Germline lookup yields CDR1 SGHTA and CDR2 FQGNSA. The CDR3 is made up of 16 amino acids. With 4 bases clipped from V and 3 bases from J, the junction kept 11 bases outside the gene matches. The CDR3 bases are TGTGCCAGCAGCTCTTACGGGGGGACTATCAAAGAGACCCAGTACTTC. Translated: CASSSYGGTIKETQYF.

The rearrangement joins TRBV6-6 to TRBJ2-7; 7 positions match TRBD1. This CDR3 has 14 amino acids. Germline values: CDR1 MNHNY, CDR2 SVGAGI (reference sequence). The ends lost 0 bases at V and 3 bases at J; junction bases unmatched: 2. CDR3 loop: CASSYSGDSYEQYF. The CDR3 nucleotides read TGTGCCAGCAGTTACTCTGGGGACAGCTACGAGCAGTACTTC.

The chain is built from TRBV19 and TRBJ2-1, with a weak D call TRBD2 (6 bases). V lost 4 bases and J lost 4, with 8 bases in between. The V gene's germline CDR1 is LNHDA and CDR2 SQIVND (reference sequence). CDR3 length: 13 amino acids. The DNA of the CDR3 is TGTGCCAGTAGTACGGGAGTTTACAATGAGCAGTTCTTC. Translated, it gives CASSTGVYNEQFF. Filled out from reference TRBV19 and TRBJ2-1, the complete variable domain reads DGGITQSPKYLFRKEGQNVTLSCEQNLNHDAMYWYRQDPGQGLRLIYYSQIVNDFQKGDIAEGYSVSREKKESFPLTVTSAQKNPTAFYLCASSTGVYNEQFFGPGTRLTVL.